Below are 5 T cell receptor beta chains sequenced from a single sample in a study of blood T cell repertoires in COVID-19 (dated by TCRdb to between 2020 and 2021). Preparation of the library involved the immunoSEQ multiplex PCR assay. The immuneACCESS repertoire file appears here via TCRdb, limited to in-frame rearrangements. These files lack a portion of the clones; in checked studies, under half of the deficit traces to unresolved V genes, and the cause of the others is not known. The sample has about 400,000 clones on record, 88% of them singletons. The ten largest clonotypes hold approximately 2.1% of the sample. What was sequenced was PBMCs or T cells enriched from blood (not recorded which). All receptors come from a woman between 40 and 50 years old with acute COVID-19.

On this clone: The sample has other DNA sequences that encode this CDR3 too. The V gene is TRBV2, the J gene TRBJ1-5; no clear D. Germline V CDR1 and CDR2: SNHLY, FYNNEI. V gave up 11 bases and J gave up 2 bases, with 7 bases separating them. CDR3 length: 11 residues. CDR3 DNA sequence: TGTGCCTCAGGTGGCAATCAGCCCCAGCATTTT. Its translation: CASGGNQPQHF. Using reference TRBV2 and TRBJ1-5 for the parts outside the CDR3, the full variable domain is EPEVTQTPSHQVTQMGQEVILRCVPISNHLYFYWYRQILGQKVEFLVSFYNNEISEKSEIFDDQFSVERPDGSNFTLKIRSTKLEDSAMYFCASGGNQPQHFGDGTRLSIL.

This sequence joins TRBV30 and TRBJ2-7; 8 nucleotides agree with TRBD1. The germline V gene encodes CDR1 GTSNPN and CDR2 SVGIG (reference sequence). The CDR3 sequence is 13 residues long. The V segment lost 3 bases and the J segment 1 base; nucleotides outside the gene matches: 2. CDR3: CAWRTGGSYEQYF. The CDR3 bases are TGTGCCTGGAGAACAGGGGGTTCCTACGAGCAGTACTTC.

This clone has ten or more counts. The chain couples TRBV7-9 to TRBJ2-1, with D perhaps TRBD2 (6 bases). The CDR3 has 16 residues. Germline CDR1 is SEHNR and CDR2 is FQNEAQ (reference sequence). Between the trimmed V and J ends, which lost 5 bases and 5 bases, there was a span of 19 bases. The CDR3 region has the DNA TGTGCCAGCAGCATTAGCTTTGGGGAGGCGAACAATGAGCAGTTCTTC. This sequence encodes CASSISFGEANNEQFF.

This clone was counted only a few times. An end of the junction does not agree with germline; a read error may underlie this. V and J are TRBV11-2 and TRBJ2-7; 10 bases fit TRBD1. The CDR3 extends over 12 amino acids. Germline V CDR1 and CDR2: SGHAT, FQNNGV. This CDR3 reads CASSLISGQGFF. In DNA form, the CDR3 reads TGTGCCAGCAGCTTAATTTCGGGACAGGGGTTCTTC.

V and J are TRBV2 and TRBJ1-1; unclear D gene. The CDR3 consists of 14 residues. Trimming removed 5 bases from V and 4 bases from J, with 14 bases in between. CDR1 SNHLY and CDR2 FYNNEI come from the germline V gene. The CDR3 nucleotides read TGTGCCAGCAGTTTCGACCGGGTGGCCACTGAAGCTTTCTTT. Translation: CASSFDRVATEAFF. The full variable domain, completed using reference TRBV2 and TRBJ1-1, is EPEVTQTPSHQVTQMGQEVILRCVPISNHLYFYWYRQILGQKVEFLVSFYNNEISEKSEIFDDQFSVERPDGSNFTLKIRSTKLEDSAMYFCASSFDRVATEAFFGQGTRLTVV.